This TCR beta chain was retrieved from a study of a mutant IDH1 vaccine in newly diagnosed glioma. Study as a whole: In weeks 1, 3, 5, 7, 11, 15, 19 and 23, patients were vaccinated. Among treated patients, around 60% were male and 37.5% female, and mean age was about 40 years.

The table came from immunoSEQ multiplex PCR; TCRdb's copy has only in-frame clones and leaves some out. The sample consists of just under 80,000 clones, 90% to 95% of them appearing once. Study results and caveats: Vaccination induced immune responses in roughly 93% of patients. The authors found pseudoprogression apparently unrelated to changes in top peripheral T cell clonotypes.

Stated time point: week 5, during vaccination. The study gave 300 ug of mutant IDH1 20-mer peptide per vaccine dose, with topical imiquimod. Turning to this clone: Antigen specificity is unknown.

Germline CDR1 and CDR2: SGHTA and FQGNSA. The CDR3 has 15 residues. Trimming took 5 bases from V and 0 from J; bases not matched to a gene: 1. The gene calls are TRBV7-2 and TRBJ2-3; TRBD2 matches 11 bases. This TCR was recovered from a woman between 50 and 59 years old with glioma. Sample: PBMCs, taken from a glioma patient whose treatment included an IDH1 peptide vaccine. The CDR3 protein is CASSRTSGSTDTQYF. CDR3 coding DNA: TGTGCCAGCAGCCGGACTAGCGGGAGCACAGATACGCAGTATTTT.